The TCR beta chain under discussion was sequenced for a study of immune cell composition in non-small cell lung cancer. Germline V lookup: CDR1 SGHNT, CDR2 YENEEA. There are 15 residues in the CDR3. The junction had 9 bases not matched to a gene; V was cut back by 6 bases and J by 4 bases. Generated by immunoSEQ multiplex PCR, the TCRdb table keeps only in-frame clones and is missing some. The sample consists of around 4,700 clones, 76% of them appearing once. This clone was counted only a few times. This receptor was taken from a human donor with non-small cell lung cancer. Input material: lung tumor tissue. The chain combines TRBV11-3 with TRBJ2-3; 8 bases fit TRBD2. In DNA form, the CDR3 reads TGTGCCAGCAGTACTAGCGGAGACACCCCAGATACGCAGTATTTT. Residues: CASSTSGDTPDTQYF.